The next 26 T cell receptor beta chains were all read from a single sample in a study of T-cell reconstitution after alpha-beta-depleted transplantation in children. As it was prepared, the TCRbeta library received unique molecular identifiers. In TCRdb, the PCR reads were re-called with MiXCR into one record per CDR3 protein. The profile covers about a million distinct CDR3 sequences, with around 30% appearing a single time and approximately 30% taken by the ten largest. The specimen was PBMCs, mostly from graft donor cells, collected 360 days after TCRalphabeta/CD19-depleted stem cell transplant. These receptors all stem from a boy under two years old who had a stem cell transplant for SCID, so the T cells may come from the graft donor.

The chain employs TRBV20-1 and TRBJ1-2; the D gene is possibly TRBD1 (6 bases). Deletions cut 6 bases from V and 2 bases from J, with 7 bases between. The CDR3 spans 11 residues. CDR1 is DFQATT and CDR2 is SNEGSKA in the germline V gene (reference sequence). DNA for the CDR3: TGCAGTGCCCAGGGGAACTATGGCTACACCTTC. Its protein product is CSAQGNYGYTF.

The chain links TRBV20-1 to TRBJ1-3; D unresolved. The CDR3 covers 15 residues. Germline V CDR1 and CDR2: DFQATT, SNEGSKA (reference sequence). V was pared by 0 bases and J by 4 bases, with 13 bases between. The CDR3 region is CSARDVRRSGNTIYF. Here the CDR3 DNA reads TGCAGTGCTAGAGACGTTAGGAGGTCAGGAAACACCATATATTTT.

The genes are TRBV7-7 and TRBJ2-3; possible D gene TRBD1, 5 bases. The CDR3 contains 15 residues. Trimming cost V 0 bases and J 0 bases, with 7 bases left between them. Germline V gives CDR1 SSHAT, CDR2 FNYEAQ (reference sequence). CDR3 DNA: TGTGCCAGCAGCTTAGCCAGGGCAAGCACAGATACGCAGTATTTT. It yields the protein CASSLARASTDTQYF.

The V gene is TRBV28, the J gene TRBJ2-5; 7 bases match TRBD2. The CDR3 sequence is 13 residues long. The germline V gene encodes CDR1 MDHEN and CDR2 SYDVKM. J gave up 5 bases and V 6 bases, and 6 bases lay outside the gene matches. DNA of the CDR3: TGTGCCAGCAGGGCACTAGCGTGGGAGACCCAGTACTTC. It specifies CASRALAWETQYF. The full variable domain, its missing parts supplied by reference TRBV28 and TRBJ2-5, is DVKVTQSSRYLVKRTGEKVFLECVQDMDHENMFWYRQDPGLGLRLIYFSYDVKMKEKGDIPEGYSVSREKKERFSLILESASTNQTSMYLCASRALAWETQYFGPGTRLLVL.

This clonotype was seen more than once but under ten times. The chain uses TRBV9 and TRBJ2-5; D is uncertain. CDR1 and CDR2 (germline): SGDLS, YYNGEE. This CDR3 comprises 15 residues. Trimming left V 4 bases short and J 1 base short, with 14 bases between. Here the CDR3 reads CASSPRQSAQETQYF. The CDR3 DNA reads as TGTGCCAGCAGCCCCCGCCAGAGCGCCCAAGAGACCCAGTACTTC.

The J gene is TRBJ2-7, the V gene TRBV20-1; D remains unclear. V lost 0 bases to trimming and J lost 2 bases, with 20 bases between them. CDR1 and CDR2 (germline): DFQATT, SNEGSKA (reference sequence). CDR3 length equals 17 residues. For the CDR3, the DNA is TGCAGTGCTAGAGAGCTTTTGTTGGGCACCTTTCCCTACGAGCAGTACTTC. It translates to CSARELLLGTFPYEQYF.

This clonotype was detected only a few times. CDR3 sequence (DNA): TGTGCCAGCAGTGAATGGACAGAGGGCCATGAGCAGTTCTTC. Translation: CASSEWTEGHEQFF. The chain employs TRBV2 and TRBJ2-1; tentative D call: TRBD1 (6 bases). Looked up from germline, CDR1 is SNHLY and CDR2 is FYNNEI. This CDR3 region has 14 residues. The V and J ends lost 2 bases and 8 bases respectively, with 13 bases between them.

The J gene is TRBJ2-5, the V gene TRBV20-1, with 8 bases that match TRBD1. In germline, CDR1 is DFQATT, CDR2 SNEGSKA (reference sequence). The CDR3 runs 14 residues. J lost 5 bases, V lost 6 bases, and 11 bases had no gene match. This CDR3 is CSASDRGPGETQYF. DNA for the CDR3: TGCAGTGCAAGCGACAGGGGACCAGGGGAGACCCAGTACTTC.

This chain joins TRBV5-1 and TRBJ1-1; unclear D gene. This CDR3 region has 14 residues. The V end was cut by 1 base, the J end by 1 base, with 8 bases between. Germline V gene lookup returns CDR1 SGHRS and CDR2 YFSETQ. The CDR3, as DNA: TGCGCCAGCAGCTTGCCGAAGCAGAACACTGAAGCTTTCTTT. Translating it yields CASSLPKQNTEAFF.

The V call is TRBV12-3 or TRBV12-4, the J call TRBJ1-1, with 8 bases that match TRBD1. The CDR3 has 15 residues. The V segment lost 5 bases and the J segment 1 base; nucleotides outside the gene matches: 6. The CDR3 sequence: CASSAQGAQNTEAFF. The CDR3 DNA reads TGTGCCAGCAGTGCGCAGGGGGCGCAGAACACTGAAGCTTTCTTT.

The rearrangement links TRBV5-1 to TRBJ2-3; D is perhaps TRBD2 (7 bases). The CDR3 runs to 16 residues. Trimming took off 6 bases at V and 1 base at J, with 18 bases between the two ends. Per the germline V gene, CDR1 is SGHRS and CDR2 is YFSETQ. The CDR3 loop reads CASTLGGRRGTDTQYF. The CDR3, as DNA: TGCGCCAGCACCCTGGGGGGGCGCCGGGGCACAGATACGCAGTATTTT.

This clonotype was picked up a small number of times. CDR3 amino acids: CASSLATGTADGYTF. CDR3 in DNA: TGTGCCAGCAGTTTAGCGACCGGGACAGCGGATGGCTACACCTTC. The V call is TRBV12-3 or TRBV12-4, the J call TRBJ1-2, with 7 bases aligning to TRBD1. The CDR3 totals 15 residues. Unmatched junction bases numbered 7, after V lost 0 bases and J lost 6 bases.

The chain employs TRBV6-2 or TRBV6-3 and TRBJ2-7; 9 nucleotides match TRBD2. J was trimmed by 0 bases and V by 7 bases; bases with no gene match: 4. The CDR3 runs 14 residues. In germline, CDR1 is MNHEY, CDR2 SVGEGT. The CDR3 here is CASTLAGLSYEQYF. DNA for the CDR3: TGTGCCAGCACCCTAGCGGGGCTCTCCTACGAGCAGTACTTC.

The V call is TRBV7-6, the J call TRBJ2-3, with D possibly being TRBD1 or TRBD2 (5 bases each). Germline V gives CDR1 SGHVS, CDR2 FNYEAQ. The CDR3 totals 13 residues. The V gene lost 7 bases and the J gene lost 6 bases, with 14 bases spanning the gap. CDR3 DNA sequence: TGTGCCAGCACCCGCAGGGAGCTCGATACGCAGTATTTT. This translates into CASTRRELDTQYF.

This chain connects TRBV9 to TRBJ2-1, with D perhaps TRBD2 (7 bases). CDR1 is SGDLS, CDR2 YYNGEE, per germline. The CDR3 is 15 amino acids. The V gene lost 2 bases and the J gene lost 5 bases, with 14 bases spanning the gap. DNA of the CDR3: TGTGCCAGCAGCGTCCGTGGGGGGGCCAACAATGAGCAGTTCTTC. The encoded protein is CASSVRGGANNEQFF.

Points on this clonotype: No conserved phenylalanine or tryptophan ends this CDR3, so it is likely a read error. The chain recombines TRBV7-9 with TRBJ1-3; TRBD1 is a possible D gene (6 bases). Trimming stripped 5 bases from V and 4 bases from J, with 15 bases between. Germline V gene sequence: CDR1 SEHNR, CDR2 FQNEAQ (reference sequence). This CDR3 comprises 15 residues. The CDR3: CASSPTGSRGNTIYS. Here the CDR3 DNA reads TGTGCCAGCAGCCCTACAGGGAGCAGGGGAAACACCATATATTCT.

This sequence joins TRBV20-1 and TRBJ2-3; D may be TRBD1 or TRBD2 (5 bases each). CDR3 size: 11 residues. Germline V gives CDR1 DFQATT, CDR2 SNEGSKA (reference sequence). The ends were cut back, 4 bases at V and 5 bases at J, with 7 bases in the middle. The CDR3 DNA reads as TGCAGTGCTATGGGGGAAGATACGCAGTATTTT. Its translation is CSAMGEDTQYF.

This clonotype was observed a handful of times. This rearrangement joins TRBV7-9 to TRBJ2-3, with 13 nucleotides matching TRBD2. Germline V CDR1 and CDR2: SEHNR, FQNEAQ (reference sequence). The CDR3 covers 16 residues. With 5 bases clipped from V and 8 bases from J, the junction kept 10 bases outside the gene matches. CDR3 protein: CASSPLGRTSGGTQYF. In nucleotides, the CDR3 is TGTGCCAGCAGCCCGTTAGGACGGACTAGCGGGGGTACGCAGTATTTT.

This chain uses TRBV20-1 with TRBJ2-6; TRBD1 matches at 9 bases. V was pared by 4 bases and J by 1 base, with 2 bases of the junction left unmatched. Germline V lookup: CDR1 DFQATT, CDR2 SNEGSKA (reference sequence). This CDR3 comprises 15 residues. The CDR3 DNA sequence: TGCAGTGCTAACGACAGGGGGTCTGGGGCCAACGTCCTGACTTTC. It codes for CSANDRGSGANVLTF.

V gene TRBV25-1 combines with J gene TRBJ1-2; no clear D gene. The germline CDR1 and CDR2 sequences are MGHDK and SYGVNS. V lost 10 bases, J lost 4 bases, and 13 bases lay in between. The CDR3 sequence is 12 residues long. CDR3: CATLGPLYGYTF. CDR3 sequence (DNA): TGTGCCACCCTCGGACCGCTCTATGGCTACACCTTC.

This chain joins TRBV5-1 and TRBJ2-7; 8 bases agree with TRBD1. The CDR3 spans 13 residues. The germline CDR1 and CDR2 sequences are SGHRS and YFSETQ. The V gene end was trimmed by 3 bases and the J gene end by 7 bases; junction bases not matched to a gene: 6. The CDR3 is CASSSGQGREQYF. The CDR3, as DNA: TGCGCCAGCAGCTCCGGACAGGGAAGGGAGCAGTACTTC.

The chain joins TRBV9 to TRBJ2-3; TRBD2 matches at 11 bases. This CDR3 region has 17 residues. After removal of 0 bases from V and 6 bases from J, the junction contained 9 bases not matched to a gene. Germline V gene lookup returns CDR1 SGDLS and CDR2 YYNGEE. The CDR3 DNA follows: TGTGCCAGCAGCGTAGGTGTTAGCGGGGGGGCACGTGATACGCAGTATTTT. It codes for CASSVGVSGGARDTQYF. The full variable domain, in which reference TRBV9 and TRBJ2-3 provide the parts outside the CDR3, is DSGVTQTPKHLITATGQRVTLRCSPRSGDLSVYWYQQSLDQGLQFLIQYYNGEERAKGNILERFSAQQFPDLHSELNLSSLELGDSALYFCASSVGVSGGARDTQYFGPGTRLTVL.

In its sample, this clonotype was seen many times. The chain carries TRBV4-1 and TRBJ2-5; D is unresolved. Germline V gene data show CDR1 as MGHRA and CDR2 as YSYEKL. The CDR3 length is 13 residues. V was shortened by 4 bases and J by 5 bases, with 11 bases between the two germline ends. As DNA, the CDR3 is TGCGCCAGCAGCCTGACTCCTGGGGAGACCCAGTACTTC. Protein product: CASSLTPGETQYF.

This clonotype was counted a few times. The chain employs TRBV29-1 and TRBJ2-1, with TRBD1 matching 9 bases. CDR1 is SQVTM and CDR2 is ANQGSEA in the germline V gene. V gave up 3 bases and J gave up 6 bases; unmatched junction bases: 6. The CDR3 extends over 14 amino acids. The CDR3 sequence: CSVEGQGRLNEQFF. The CDR3 DNA is TGCAGCGTTGAGGGACAGGGAAGGCTCAATGAGCAGTTCTTC.

This clonotype was counted only a few times. This sequence joins TRBV19 and TRBJ2-1, with no clear D. Germline V gene lookup returns CDR1 LNHDA and CDR2 SQIVND (reference sequence). The CDR3 extends over 12 amino acids. V was pared by 3 bases and J by 7 bases, with 7 bases between. CDR3 protein: CASSMAQNEQFF. The CDR3 DNA sequence: TGTGCCAGTAGTATGGCACAAAATGAGCAGTTCTTC.

J is TRBJ1-1 and V is TRBV12-3 or TRBV12-4; D gene ambiguous. CDR3 length: 14 residues. Deletions cut 4 bases from V and 4 bases from J, with 13 bases between. CDR3: CASSSGLTGTEAFF. The CDR3 coding sequence is TGTGCCAGCAGTTCAGGATTAACGGGCACTGAAGCTTTCTTT.